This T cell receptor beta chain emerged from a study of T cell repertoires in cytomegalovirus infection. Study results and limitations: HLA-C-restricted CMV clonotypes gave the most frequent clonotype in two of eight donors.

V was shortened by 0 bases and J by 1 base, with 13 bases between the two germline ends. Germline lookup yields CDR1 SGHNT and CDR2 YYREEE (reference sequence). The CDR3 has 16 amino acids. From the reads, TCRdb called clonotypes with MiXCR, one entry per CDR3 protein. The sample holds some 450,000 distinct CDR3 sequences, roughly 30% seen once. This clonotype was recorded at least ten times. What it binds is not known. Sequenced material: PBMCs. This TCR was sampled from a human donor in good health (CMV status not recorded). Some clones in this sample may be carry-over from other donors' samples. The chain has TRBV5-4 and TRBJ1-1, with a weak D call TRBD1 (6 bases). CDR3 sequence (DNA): TGTGCCAGCAGCTTGGCCGTTGGGGGCCCGAACACTGAAGCTTTCTTT. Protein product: CASSLAVGGPNTEAFF. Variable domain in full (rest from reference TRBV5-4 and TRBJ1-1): ETGVTQSPTHLIKTRGQQVTLRCSSQSGHNTVSWYQQALGQGPQFIFQYYREEENGRGNFPPRFSGLQFPNYSSELNVNALELDDSALYLCASSLAVGGPNTEAFFGQGTRLTVV.